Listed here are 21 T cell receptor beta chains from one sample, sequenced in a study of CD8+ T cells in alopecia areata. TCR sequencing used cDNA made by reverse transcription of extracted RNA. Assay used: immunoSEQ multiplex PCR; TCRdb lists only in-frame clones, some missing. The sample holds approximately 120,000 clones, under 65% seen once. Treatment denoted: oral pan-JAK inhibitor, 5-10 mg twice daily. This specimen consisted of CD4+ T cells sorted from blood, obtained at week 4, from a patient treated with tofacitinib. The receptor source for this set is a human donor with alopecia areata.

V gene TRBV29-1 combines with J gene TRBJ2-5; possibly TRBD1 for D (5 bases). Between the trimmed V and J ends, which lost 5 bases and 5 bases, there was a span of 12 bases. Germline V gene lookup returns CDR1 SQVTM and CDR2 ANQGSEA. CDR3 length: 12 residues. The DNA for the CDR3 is TGCAGCGTTTATTTCAGGGTGGAGACCCAGTACTTC. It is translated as CSVYFRVETQYF.

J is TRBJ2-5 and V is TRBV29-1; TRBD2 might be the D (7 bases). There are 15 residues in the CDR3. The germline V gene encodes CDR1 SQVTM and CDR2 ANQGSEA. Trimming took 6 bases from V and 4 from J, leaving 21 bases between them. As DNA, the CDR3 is TGCAGCGTGAGACCACAGGGAGGGTTCGGAGAGACCCAGTACTTC. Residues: CSVRPQGGFGETQYF.

The CDR3 here is CASSATGGRGTEAFF. The CDR3 DNA follows: TGTGCCAGCAGCGCGACAGGGGGCAGGGGCACTGAAGCTTTCTTT. The J gene is TRBJ1-1, the V gene TRBV9; 10 bases fit TRBD1. The germline V gene encodes CDR1 SGDLS and CDR2 YYNGEE. V trimming: 3 bases; J trimming: 4 bases; junction bases outside the gene matches: 6. This CDR3 comprises 15 residues. The full variable domain, its missing parts supplied by reference TRBV9 and TRBJ1-1, is DSGVTQTPKHLITATGQRVTLRCSPRSGDLSVYWYQQSLDQGLQFLIQYYNGEERAKGNILERFSAQQFPDLHSELNLSSLELGDSALYFCASSATGGRGTEAFFGQGTRLTVV.

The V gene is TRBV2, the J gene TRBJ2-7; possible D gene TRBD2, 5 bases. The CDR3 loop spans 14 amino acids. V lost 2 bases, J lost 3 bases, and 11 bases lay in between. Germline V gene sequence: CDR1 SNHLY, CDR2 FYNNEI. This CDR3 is CASSETPRGYEQYF. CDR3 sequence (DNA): TGTGCCAGCAGTGAAACTCCTCGGGGCTACGAGCAGTACTTC.

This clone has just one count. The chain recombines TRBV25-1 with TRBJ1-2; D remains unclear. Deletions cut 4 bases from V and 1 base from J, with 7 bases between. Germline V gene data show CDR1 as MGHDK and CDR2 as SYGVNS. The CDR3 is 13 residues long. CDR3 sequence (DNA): TGTGCCAGCAGTGGTCAGAGTAACTATGGCTACACCTTC. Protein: CASSGQSNYGYTF.

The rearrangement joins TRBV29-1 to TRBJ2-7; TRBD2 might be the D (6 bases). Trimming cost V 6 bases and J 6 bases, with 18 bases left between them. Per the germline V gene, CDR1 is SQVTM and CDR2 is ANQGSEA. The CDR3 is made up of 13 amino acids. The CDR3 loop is CSVQTGLRGEQYF. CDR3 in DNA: TGCAGCGTACAAACGGGACTTAGGGGCGAGCAGTACTTC.

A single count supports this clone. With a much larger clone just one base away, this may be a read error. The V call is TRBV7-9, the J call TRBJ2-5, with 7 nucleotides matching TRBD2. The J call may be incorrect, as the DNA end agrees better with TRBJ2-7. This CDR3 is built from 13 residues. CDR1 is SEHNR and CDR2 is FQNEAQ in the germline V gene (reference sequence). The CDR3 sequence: CASSDVGGGEQYF. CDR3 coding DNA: TGTGCCAGCAGCGATGTGGGGGGGGGCGAGCAGTACTTC.

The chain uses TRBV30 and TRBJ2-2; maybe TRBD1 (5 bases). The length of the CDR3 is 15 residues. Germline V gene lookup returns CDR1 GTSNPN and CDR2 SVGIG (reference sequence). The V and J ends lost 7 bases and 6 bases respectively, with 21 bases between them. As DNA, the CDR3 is TGTGCCTCCCTAGGCTCTGGGGCCGGATCCGGGGAGCTGTTTTTT. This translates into CASLGSGAGSGELFF.

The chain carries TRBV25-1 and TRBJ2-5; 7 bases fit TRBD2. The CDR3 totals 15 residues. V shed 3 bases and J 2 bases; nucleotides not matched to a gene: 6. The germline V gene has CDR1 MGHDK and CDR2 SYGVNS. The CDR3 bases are TGTGCCAGCAGTGAGTCTAGCGGCCATCAAGAGACCCAGTACTTC. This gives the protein CASSESSGHQETQYF.

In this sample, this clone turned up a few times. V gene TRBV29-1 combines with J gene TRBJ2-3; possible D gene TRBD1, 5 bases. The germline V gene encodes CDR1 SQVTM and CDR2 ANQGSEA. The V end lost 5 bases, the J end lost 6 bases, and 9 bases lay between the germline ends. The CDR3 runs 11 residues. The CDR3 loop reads CSVRTPDTQYF. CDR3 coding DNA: TGCAGCGTTCGGACACCTGATACGCAGTATTTT.

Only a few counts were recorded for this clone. The CDR3 protein is CAIRGRSGEQYF. The CDR3 DNA sequence: TGTGCCATCAGGGGGCGATCGGGAGAGCAGTACTTC. The chain carries TRBV10-3 and TRBJ2-7, with D perhaps assigned TRBD1 or TRBD2 (5 bases each). Germline V gene lookup returns CDR1 ENHRY and CDR2 SYGVKD. There are 12 residues in the CDR3. V was trimmed by 6 bases and J by 7 bases, leaving 13 bases between them.

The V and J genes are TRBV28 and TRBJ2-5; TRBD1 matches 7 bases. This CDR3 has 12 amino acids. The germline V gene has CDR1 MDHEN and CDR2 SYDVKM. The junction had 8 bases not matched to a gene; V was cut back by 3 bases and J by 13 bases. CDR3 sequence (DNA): TGTGCCAGCAGTTTGCCCGACAGGGTCCGGTACTTC. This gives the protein CASSLPDRVRYF.

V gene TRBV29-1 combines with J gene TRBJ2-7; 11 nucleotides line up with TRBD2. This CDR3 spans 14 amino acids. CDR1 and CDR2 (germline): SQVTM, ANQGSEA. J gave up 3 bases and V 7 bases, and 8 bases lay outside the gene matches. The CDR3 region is CSAYTSGSRYEQYF. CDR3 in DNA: TGCAGCGCCTACACTAGCGGGAGCCGCTACGAGCAGTACTTC.

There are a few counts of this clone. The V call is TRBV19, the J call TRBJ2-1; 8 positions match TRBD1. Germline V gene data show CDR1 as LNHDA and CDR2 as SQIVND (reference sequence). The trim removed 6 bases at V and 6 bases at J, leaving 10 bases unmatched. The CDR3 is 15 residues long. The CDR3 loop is CASSSVTGGFNEQFF. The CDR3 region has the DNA TGTGCCAGTAGCTCGGTCACAGGGGGTTTCAATGAGCAGTTCTTC.

CDR3 sequence (DNA): TGTGCCAGCAGCGTATCTCCCCGGAGGACCGGGGAGCTGTTTTTT. This translates into CASSVSPRRTGELFF. The genes are TRBV9 and TRBJ2-2, with D perhaps TRBD2 (5 bases). Germline values: CDR1 SGDLS, CDR2 YYNGEE. This CDR3 has 15 amino acids. V dropped 1 base and J dropped 5 bases, with 12 bases sitting between them.

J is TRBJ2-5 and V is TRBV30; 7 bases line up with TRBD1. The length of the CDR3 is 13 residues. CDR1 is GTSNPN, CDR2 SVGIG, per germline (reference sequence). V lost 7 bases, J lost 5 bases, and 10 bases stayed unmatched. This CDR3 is CAFRQRGRETQYF. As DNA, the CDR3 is TGTGCCTTTCGACAGAGGGGGCGTGAGACCCAGTACTTC. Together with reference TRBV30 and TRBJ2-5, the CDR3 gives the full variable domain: SQTIHQWPATLVQPVGSPLSLECTVEGTSNPNLYWYRQAAGRGLQLLFYSVGIGQISSEVPQNLSASRPQDRQFILSSKKLLLSDSGFYLCAFRQRGRETQYFGPGTRLLVL.

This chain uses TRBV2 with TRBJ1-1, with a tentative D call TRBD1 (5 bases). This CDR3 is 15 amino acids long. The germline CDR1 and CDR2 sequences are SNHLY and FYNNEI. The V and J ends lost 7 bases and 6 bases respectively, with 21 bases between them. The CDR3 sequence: CASKRQGGPMSEAFF. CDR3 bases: TGTGCCAGCAAACGGCAGGGAGGCCCTATGTCTGAAGCTTTCTTT.

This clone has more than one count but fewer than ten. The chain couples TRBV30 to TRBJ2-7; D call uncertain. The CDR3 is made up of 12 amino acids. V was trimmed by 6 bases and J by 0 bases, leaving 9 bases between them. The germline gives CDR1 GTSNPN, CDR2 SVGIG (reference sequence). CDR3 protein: CACGRISYEQYF. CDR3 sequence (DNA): TGTGCCTGCGGACGGATCTCCTACGAGCAGTACTTC.

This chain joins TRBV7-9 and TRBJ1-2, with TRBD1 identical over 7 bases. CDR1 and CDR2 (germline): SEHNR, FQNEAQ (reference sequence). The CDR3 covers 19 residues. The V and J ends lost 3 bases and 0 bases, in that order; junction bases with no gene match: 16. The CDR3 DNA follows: TGTGCCAGCAGCTTTCGGGGCCTGGACAGGACTAAAGCTAACTATGGCTACACCTTC. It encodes CASSFRGLDRTKANYGYTF.

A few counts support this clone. The DNA of the CDR3 is TGTGCCAGCAGCTTAGGGCGGACCCAGCCCCAGCATTTT. Its translation is CASSLGRTQPQHF. This chain uses TRBV7-9 with TRBJ1-5, with D unclear. Germline CDR1 and CDR2: SEHNR and FQNEAQ (reference sequence). Trimming shortened V by 1 base and J by 7 bases, and 8 bases separated the two germline ends. This CDR3 contains 13 residues.

The CDR3 reads CAKKGQGNTEAFF. The DNA of the CDR3 is TGCGCCAAGAAGGGACAAGGGAACACTGAAGCTTTCTTT. The chain combines TRBV23-1 with TRBJ1-1; a weak D match, TRBD1 (6 bases). TRBV23-1 is an open reading frame whose function is uncertain. V shed 10 bases and J shed 1 base, with 13 bases lying between them. The CDR3 runs to 13 residues.